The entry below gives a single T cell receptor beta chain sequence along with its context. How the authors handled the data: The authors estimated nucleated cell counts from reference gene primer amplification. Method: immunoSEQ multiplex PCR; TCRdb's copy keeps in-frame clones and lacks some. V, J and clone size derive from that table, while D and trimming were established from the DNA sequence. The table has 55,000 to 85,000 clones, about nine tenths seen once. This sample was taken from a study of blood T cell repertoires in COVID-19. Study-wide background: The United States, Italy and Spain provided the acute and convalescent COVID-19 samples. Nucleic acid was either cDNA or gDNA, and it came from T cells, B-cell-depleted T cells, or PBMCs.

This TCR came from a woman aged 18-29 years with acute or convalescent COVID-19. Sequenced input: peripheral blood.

The CDR3: CASRLLSTGELFF. The CDR3 bases are TGTGCCAGCAGGCTCCTGAGCACCGGGGAGCTGTTTTTT. The chain links TRBV2 to TRBJ2-2; D is unresolved. Germline V gene data show CDR1 as SNHLY and CDR2 as FYNNEI. V was cut by 6 bases and J by 4 bases, with 9 bases left in between. CDR3 length: 13 residues.